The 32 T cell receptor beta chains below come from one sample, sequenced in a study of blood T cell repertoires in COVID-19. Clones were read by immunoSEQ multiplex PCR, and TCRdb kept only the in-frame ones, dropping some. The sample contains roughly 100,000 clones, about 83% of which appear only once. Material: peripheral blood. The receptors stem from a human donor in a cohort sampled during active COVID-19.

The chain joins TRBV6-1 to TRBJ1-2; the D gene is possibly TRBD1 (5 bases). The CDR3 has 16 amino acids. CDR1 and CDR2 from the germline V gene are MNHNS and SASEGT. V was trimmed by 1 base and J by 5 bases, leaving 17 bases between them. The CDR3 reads CASSEGSSGRVYGYTF. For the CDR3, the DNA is TGTGCCAGCAGTGAAGGTAGCTCCGGCAGGGTTTATGGCTACACCTTC.

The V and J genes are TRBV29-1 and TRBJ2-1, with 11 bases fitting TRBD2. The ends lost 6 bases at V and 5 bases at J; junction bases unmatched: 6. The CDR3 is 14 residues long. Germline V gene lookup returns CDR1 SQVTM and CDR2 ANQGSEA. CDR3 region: CSVSSGGKHNEQFF. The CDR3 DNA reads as TGCAGCGTCTCTAGCGGGGGGAAACACAATGAGCAGTTCTTC.

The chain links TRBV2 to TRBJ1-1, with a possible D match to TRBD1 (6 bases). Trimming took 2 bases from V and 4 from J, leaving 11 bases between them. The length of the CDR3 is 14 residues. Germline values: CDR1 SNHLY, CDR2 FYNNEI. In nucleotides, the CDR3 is TGTGCCAGCAGTGAAATCCGAGGGGGCACTGAAGCTTTCTTT. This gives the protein CASSEIRGGTEAFF.

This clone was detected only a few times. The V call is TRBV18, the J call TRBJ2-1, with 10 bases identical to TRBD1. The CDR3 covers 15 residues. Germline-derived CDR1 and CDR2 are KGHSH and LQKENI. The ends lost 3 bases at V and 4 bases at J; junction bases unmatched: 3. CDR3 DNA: TGTGCCAGCTCACCGTGGGACAGGGGATACAATGAGCAGTTCTTC. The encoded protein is CASSPWDRGYNEQFF.

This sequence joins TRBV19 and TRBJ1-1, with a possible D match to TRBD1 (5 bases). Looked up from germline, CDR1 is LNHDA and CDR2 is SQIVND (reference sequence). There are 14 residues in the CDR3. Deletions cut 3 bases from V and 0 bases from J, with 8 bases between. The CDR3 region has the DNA TGTGCCAGTAGTATGGCGGGGCTGAACACTGAAGCTTTCTTT. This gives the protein CASSMAGLNTEAFF.

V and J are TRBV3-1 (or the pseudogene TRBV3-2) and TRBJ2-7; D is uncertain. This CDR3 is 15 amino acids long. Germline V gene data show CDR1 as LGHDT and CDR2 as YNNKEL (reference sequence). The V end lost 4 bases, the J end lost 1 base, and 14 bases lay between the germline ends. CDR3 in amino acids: CASSPSSEPSYEQYF. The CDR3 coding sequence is TGTGCCAGCAGCCCCTCCTCGGAGCCTTCCTACGAGCAGTACTTC.

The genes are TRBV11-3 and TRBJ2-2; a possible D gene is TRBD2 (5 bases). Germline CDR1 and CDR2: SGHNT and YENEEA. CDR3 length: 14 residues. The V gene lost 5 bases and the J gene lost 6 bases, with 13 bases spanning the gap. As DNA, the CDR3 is TGTGCCAGCAGCCCCGGGCTGGGAGCCGGGGAGCTGTTTTTT. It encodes CASSPGLGAGELFF.

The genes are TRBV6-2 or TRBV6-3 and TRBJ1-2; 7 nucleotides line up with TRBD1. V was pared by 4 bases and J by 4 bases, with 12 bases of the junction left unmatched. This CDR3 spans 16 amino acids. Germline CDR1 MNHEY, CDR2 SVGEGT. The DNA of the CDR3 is TGTGCCAGCAGTTGGGGACAGCCTATTTCTTTCTATGGCTACACCTTC. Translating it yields CASSWGQPISFYGYTF.

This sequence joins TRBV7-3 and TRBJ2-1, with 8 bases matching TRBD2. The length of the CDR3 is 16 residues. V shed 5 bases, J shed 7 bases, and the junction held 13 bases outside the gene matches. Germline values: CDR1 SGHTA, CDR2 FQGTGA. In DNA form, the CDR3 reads TGTGCCAGCAGCCCGGGACTAGTTTCGGTAGGGAATGAGCAGTTCTTC. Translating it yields CASSPGLVSVGNEQFF.

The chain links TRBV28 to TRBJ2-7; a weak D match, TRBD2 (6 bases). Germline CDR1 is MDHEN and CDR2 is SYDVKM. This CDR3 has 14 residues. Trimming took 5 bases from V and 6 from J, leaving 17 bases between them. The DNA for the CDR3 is TGTGCCAGCAGTAATTGGGAGGCTCTGGCCGAGCAGTACTTC. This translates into CASSNWEALAEQYF.

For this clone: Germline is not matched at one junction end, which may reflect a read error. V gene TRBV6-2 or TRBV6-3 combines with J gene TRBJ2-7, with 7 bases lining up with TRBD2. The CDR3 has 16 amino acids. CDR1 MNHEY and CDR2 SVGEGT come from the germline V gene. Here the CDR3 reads CASSYSLQRGNYEQYF. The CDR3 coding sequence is TGTGCCAGTAGTTACTCGCTCCAGCGGGGCAACTACGAGCAGTACTTC.

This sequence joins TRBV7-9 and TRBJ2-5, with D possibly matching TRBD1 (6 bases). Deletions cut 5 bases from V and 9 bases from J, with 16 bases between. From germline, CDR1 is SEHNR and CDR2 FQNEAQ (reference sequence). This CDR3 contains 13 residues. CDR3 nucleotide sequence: TGTGCCAGCAGCCTTTACCAGGGGCAGGCCCAGTACTTC. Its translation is CASSLYQGQAQYF.

In nucleotides, the CDR3 is TGTGCCATTAATACTTGGACTAGCTTCGTACTTGGTCCCTCCTACAATGAGCAGTTCTTC. Translated: CAINTWTSFVLGPSYNEQFF. The gene calls are TRBV10-3 and TRBJ2-1, with 8 bases fitting TRBD2. Germline V CDR1 and CDR2: ENHRY, SYGVKD. Unmatched junction bases numbered 22, after V lost 9 bases and J lost 0 bases. The CDR3 is 20 amino acids.

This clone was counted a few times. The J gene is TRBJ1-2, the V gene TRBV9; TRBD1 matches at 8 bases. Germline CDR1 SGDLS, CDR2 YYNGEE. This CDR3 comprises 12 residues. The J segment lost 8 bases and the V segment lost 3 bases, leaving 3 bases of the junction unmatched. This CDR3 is CASSGTGIGYTF. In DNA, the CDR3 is TGTGCCAGCAGCGGGACAGGGATCGGCTACACCTTC.

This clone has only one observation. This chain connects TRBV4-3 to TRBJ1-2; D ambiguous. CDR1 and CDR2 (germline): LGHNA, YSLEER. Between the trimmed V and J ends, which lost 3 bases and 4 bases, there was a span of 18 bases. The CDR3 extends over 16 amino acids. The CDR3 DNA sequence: TGCGCCAGCAGCCAGGCCTCCGGGAGATCCTTCTATGGCTACACCTTC. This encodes CASSQASGRSFYGYTF.

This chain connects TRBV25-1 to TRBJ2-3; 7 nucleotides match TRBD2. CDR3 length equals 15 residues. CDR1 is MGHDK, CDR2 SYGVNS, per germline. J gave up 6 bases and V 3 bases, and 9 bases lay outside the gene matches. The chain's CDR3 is CASSELWGGVDTQYF. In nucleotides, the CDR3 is TGTGCCAGCAGTGAGCTCTGGGGGGGTGTGGATACGCAGTATTTT.

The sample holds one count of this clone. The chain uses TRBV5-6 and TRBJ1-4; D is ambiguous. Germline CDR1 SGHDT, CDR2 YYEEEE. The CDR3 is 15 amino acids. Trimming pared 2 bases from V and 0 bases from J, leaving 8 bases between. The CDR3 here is CASSFSPATNEKLFF. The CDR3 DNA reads TGTGCCAGCAGCTTTTCCCCTGCAACTAATGAAAAACTGTTTTTT.

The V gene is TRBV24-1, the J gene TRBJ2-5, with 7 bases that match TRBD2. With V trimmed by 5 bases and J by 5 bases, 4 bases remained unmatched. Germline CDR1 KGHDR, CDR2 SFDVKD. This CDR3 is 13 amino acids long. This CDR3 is CATSGGGGETQYF. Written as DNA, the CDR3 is TGTGCCACCAGTGGGGGCGGGGGTGAGACCCAGTACTTC.

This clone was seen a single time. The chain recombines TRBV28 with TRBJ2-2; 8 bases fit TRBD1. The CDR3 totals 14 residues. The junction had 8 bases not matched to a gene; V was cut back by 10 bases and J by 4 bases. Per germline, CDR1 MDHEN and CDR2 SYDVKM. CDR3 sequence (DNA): TGTGCCACATCGCTAGACAGGGGCACCGGGGAGCTGTTTTTT. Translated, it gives CATSLDRGTGELFF.

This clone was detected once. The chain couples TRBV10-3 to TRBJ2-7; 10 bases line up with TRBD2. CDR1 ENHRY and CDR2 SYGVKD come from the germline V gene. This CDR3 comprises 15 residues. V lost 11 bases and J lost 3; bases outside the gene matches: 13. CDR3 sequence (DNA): TGTGCCGTTAGCCCTAGCGGGAGCAATATCTACGAGCAGTACTTC. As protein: CAVSPSGSNIYEQYF.

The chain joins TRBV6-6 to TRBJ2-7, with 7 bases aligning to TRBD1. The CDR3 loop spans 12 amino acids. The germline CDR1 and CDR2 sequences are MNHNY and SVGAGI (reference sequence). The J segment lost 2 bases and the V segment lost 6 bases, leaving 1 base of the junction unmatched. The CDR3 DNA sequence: TGTGCCAGCAGGGGACAGACCTACGAGCAGTACTTC. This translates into CASRGQTYEQYF.

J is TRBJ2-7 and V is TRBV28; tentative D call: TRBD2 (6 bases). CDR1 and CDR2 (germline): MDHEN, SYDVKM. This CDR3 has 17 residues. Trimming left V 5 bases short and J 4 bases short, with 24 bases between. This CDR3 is CASSPPPEGPEAYEQYF. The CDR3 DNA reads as TGTGCCAGCAGTCCACCACCGGAGGGCCCCGAAGCTTACGAGCAGTACTTC. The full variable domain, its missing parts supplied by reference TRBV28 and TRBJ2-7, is DVKVTQSSRYLVKRTGEKVFLECVQDMDHENMFWYRQDPGLGLRLIYFSYDVKMKEKGDIPEGYSVSREKKERFSLILESASTNQTSMYLCASSPPPEGPEAYEQYFGPGTRLTVT.

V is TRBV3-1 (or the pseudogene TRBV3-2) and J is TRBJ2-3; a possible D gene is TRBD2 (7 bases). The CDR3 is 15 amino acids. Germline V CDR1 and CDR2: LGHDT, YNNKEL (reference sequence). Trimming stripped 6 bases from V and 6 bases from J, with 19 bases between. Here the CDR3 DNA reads TGTGCCAGCAGTGGGGGCGGAGGGAGGGCGGATACGCAGTATTTT. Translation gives CASSGGGGRADTQYF.

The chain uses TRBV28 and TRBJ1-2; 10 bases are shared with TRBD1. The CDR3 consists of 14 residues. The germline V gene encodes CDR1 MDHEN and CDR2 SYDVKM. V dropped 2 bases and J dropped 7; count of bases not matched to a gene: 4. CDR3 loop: CASSLGTGVGGYTF. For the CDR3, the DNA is TGTGCCAGCAGTTTAGGGACAGGGGTGGGTGGCTACACCTTC.

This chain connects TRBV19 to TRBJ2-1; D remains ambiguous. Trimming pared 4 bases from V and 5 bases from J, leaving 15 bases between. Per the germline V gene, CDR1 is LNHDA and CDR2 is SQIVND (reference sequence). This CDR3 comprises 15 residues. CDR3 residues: CASSTPIALDNEQFF. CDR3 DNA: TGTGCCAGTAGTACCCCCATAGCTTTGGACAATGAGCAGTTCTTC.

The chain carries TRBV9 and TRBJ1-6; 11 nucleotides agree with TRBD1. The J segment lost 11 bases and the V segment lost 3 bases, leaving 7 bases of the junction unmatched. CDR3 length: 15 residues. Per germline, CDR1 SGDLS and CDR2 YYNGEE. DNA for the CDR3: TGTGCCAGCAGCGCGCCGGGACAGGGGGTACCACCCCTCCACTTT. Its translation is CASSAPGQGVPPLHF.

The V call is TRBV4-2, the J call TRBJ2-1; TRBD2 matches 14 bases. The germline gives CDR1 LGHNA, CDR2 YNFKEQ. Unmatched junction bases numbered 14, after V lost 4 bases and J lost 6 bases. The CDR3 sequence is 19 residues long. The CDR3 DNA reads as TGTGCCAGCAGCCGGGACAGCATGACTAGCGGGAGGGCCTTCAATGAGCAGTTCTTC. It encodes CASSRDSMTSGRAFNEQFF.

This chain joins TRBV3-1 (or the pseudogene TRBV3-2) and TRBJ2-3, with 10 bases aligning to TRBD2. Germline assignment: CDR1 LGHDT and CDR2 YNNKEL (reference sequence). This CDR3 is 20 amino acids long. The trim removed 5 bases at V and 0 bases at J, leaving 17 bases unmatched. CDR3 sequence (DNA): TGTGCCAGCAGCTCCAGGCCGCTAGCGGGGGTACGAGGTAGCACAGATACGCAGTATTTT. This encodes CASSSRPLAGVRGSTDTQYF.

CDR3 amino acids: CASSDPTGCLYNEQFF. The CDR3 coding sequence is TGTGCCAGCAGTGATCCGACAGGGTGCTTATACAATGAGCAGTTCTTC. The rearrangement uses TRBV6-4 and TRBJ2-1, with 7 bases lining up with TRBD1. After removal of 3 bases from V and 4 bases from J, the junction contained 9 bases not matched to a gene. The CDR3 totals 16 residues. Germline values: CDR1 MRHNA, CDR2 SNTAGT.

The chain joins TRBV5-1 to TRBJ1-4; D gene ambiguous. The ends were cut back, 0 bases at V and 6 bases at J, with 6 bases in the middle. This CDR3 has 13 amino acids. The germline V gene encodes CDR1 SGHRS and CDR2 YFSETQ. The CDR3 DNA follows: TGCGCCAGCAGCTTGGCGGTAGATGAAAAACTGTTTTTT. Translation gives CASSLAVDEKLFF.

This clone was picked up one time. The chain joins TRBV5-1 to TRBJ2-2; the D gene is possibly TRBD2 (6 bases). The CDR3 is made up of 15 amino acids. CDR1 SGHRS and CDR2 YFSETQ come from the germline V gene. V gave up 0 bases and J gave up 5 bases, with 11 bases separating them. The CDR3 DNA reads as TGCGCCAGCAGCTTGGCCTCAGGGAGGACCGGGGAGCTGTTTTTT. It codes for CASSLASGRTGELFF.

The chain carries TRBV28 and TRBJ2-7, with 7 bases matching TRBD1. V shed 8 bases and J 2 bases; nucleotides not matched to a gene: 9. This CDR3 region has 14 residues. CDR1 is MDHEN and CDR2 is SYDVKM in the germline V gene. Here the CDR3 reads CASEERQGPYEQYF. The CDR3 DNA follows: TGTGCCAGCGAGGAACGACAGGGCCCCTACGAGCAGTACTTC.